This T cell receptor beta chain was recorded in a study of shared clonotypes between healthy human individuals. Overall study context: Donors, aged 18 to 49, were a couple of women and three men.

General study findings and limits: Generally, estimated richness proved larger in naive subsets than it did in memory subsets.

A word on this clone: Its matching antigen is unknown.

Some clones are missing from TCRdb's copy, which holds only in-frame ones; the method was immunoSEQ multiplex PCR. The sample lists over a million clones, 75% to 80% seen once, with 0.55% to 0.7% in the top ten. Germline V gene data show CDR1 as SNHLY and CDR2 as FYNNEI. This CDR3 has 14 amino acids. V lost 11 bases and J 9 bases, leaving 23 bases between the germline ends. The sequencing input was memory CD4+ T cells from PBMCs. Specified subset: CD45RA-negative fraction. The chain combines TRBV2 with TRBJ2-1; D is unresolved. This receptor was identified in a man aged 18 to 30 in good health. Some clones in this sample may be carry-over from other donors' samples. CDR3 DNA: TGTGCCGGTAACGGACCATCCCGGATAGGTGAGCAGTTCTTC. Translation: CAGNGPSRIGEQFF.